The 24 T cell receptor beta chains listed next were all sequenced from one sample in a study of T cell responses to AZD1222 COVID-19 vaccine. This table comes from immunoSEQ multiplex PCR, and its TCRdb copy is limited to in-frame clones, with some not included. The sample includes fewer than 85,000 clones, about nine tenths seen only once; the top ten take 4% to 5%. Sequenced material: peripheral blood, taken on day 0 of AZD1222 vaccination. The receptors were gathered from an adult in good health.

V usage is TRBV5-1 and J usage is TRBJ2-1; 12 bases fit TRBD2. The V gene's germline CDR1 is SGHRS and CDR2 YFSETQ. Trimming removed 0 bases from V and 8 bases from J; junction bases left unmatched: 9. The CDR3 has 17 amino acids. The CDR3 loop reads CASSLGTSGMIGDEQFF. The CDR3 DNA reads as TGCGCCAGCAGCTTGGGGACTAGCGGGATGATAGGGGATGAGCAGTTCTTC.

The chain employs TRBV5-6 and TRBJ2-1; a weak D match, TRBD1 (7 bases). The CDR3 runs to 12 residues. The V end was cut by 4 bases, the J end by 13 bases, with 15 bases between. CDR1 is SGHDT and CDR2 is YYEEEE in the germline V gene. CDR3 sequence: CASSAGQTSQFF. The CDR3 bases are TGTGCCAGCAGCGCGGGACAGACCAGTCAGTTCTTC.

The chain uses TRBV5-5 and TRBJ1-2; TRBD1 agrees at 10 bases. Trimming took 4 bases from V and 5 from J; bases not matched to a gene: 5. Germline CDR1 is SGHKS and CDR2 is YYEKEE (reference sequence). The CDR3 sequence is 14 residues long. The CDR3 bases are TGTGCCAGCAGCCTAGGGACAGGGGAATATGGCTACACCTTC. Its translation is CASSLGTGEYGYTF.

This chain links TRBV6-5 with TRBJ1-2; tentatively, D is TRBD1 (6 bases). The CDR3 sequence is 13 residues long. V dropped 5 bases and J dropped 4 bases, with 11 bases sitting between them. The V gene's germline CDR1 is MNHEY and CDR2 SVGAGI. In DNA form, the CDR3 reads TGTGCCAGCAGTACAGGGACCTTCTATGGCTACACCTTC. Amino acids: CASSTGTFYGYTF.

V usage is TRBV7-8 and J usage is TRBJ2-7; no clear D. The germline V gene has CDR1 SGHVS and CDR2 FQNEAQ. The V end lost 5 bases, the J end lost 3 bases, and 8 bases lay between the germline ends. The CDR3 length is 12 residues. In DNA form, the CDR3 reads TGTGCCAGCAGCGCTAGGGTCTACGAGCAGTACTTC. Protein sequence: CASSARVYEQYF.

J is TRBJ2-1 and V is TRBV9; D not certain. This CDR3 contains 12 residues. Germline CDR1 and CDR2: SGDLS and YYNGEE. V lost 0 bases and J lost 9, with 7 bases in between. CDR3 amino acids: CASSVELREQFF. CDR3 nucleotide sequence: TGTGCCAGCAGCGTAGAGCTGCGTGAGCAGTTCTTC.

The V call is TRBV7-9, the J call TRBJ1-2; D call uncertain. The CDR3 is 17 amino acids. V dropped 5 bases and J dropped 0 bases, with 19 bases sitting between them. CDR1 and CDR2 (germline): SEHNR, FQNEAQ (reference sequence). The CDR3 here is CASSDFKRRQANYGYTF. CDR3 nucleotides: TGTGCCAGCAGCGATTTTAAGAGGCGGCAGGCTAACTATGGCTACACCTTC.

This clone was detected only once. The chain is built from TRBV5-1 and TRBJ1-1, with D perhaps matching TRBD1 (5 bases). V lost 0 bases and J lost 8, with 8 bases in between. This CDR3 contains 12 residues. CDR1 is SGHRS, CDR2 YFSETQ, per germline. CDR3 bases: TGCGCCAGCAGCTTGGGGGGGTTGGAAGCTTTCTTT. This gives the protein CASSLGGLEAFF.

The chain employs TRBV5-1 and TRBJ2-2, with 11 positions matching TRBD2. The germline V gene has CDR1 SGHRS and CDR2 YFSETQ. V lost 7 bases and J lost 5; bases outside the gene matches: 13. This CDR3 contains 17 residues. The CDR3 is CASRTTTSGGRTGELFF. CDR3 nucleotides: TGCGCCAGCCGAACTACCACTAGCGGGGGTAGAACCGGGGAGCTGTTTTTT.

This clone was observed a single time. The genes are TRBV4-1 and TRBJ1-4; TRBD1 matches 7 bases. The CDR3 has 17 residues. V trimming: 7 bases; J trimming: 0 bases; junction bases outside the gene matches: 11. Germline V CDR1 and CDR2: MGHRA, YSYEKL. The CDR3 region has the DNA TGCGCCAGCAACTACCCGGGACAGCATGCAACTAATGAAAAACTGTTTTTT. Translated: CASNYPGQHATNEKLFF.

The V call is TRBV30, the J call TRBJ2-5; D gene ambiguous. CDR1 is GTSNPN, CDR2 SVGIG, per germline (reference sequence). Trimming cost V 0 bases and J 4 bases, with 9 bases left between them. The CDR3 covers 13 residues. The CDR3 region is CAWSVLSRETQYF. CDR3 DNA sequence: TGTGCCTGGAGTGTACTAAGCAGAGAGACCCAGTACTTC. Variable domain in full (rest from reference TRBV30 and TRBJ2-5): SQTIHQWPATLVQPVGSPLSLECTVEGTSNPNLYWYRQAAGRGLQLLFYSVGIGQISSEVPQNLSASRPQDRQFILSSKKLLLSDSGFYLCAWSVLSRETQYFGPGTRLLVL.

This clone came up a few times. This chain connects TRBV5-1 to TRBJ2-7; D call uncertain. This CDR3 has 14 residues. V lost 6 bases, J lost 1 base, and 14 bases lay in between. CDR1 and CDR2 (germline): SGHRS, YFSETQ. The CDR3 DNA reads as TGCGCCAGCAAGTTTCGGGCAAGTTCCTACGAGCAGTACTTC. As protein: CASKFRASSYEQYF.

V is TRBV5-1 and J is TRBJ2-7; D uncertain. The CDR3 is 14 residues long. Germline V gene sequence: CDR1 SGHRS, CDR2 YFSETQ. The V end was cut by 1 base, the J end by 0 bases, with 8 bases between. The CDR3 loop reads CASSLLVTSYEQYF. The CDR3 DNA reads TGCGCCAGCAGCTTGTTAGTCACCTCCTACGAGCAGTACTTC.

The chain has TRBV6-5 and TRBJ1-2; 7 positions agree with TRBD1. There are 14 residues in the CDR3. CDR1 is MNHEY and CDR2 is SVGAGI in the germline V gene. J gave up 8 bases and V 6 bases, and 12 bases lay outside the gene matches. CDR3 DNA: TGTGCCAGCAGCACCCTCAGGGCAGGGGGAGGCTACACCTTC. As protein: CASSTLRAGGGYTF.

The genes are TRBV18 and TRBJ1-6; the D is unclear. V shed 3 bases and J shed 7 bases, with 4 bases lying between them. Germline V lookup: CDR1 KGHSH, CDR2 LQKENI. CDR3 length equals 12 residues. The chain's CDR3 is CASSPENSPLHF. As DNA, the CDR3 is TGTGCCAGCTCACCCGAAAATTCACCCCTCCACTTT. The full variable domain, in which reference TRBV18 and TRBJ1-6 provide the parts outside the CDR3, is NAGVMQNPRHLVRRRGQEARLRCSPMKGHSHVYWYRQLPEEGLKFMVYLQKENIIDESGMPKERFSAEFPKEGPSILRIQQVVRGDSAAYFCASSPENSPLHFGNGTRLTVT.

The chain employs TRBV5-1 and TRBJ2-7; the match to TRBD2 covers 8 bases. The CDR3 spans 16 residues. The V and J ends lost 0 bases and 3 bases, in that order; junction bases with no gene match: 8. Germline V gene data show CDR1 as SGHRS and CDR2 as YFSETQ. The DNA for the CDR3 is TGCGCCAGCAGCTTGGAGGTGGGGACTAGTCTCTACGAGCAGTACTTC. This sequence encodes CASSLEVGTSLYEQYF. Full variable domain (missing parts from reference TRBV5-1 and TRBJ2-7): KAGVTQTPRYLIKTRGQQVTLSCSPISGHRSVSWYQQTPGQGLQFLFEYFSETQRNKGNFPGRFSGRQFSNSRSEMNVSTLELGDSALYLCASSLEVGTSLYEQYFGPGTRLTVT.

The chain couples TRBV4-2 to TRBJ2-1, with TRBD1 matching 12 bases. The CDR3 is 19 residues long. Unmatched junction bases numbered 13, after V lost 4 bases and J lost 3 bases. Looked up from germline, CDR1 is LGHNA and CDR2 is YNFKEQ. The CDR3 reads CASSRRAGTGGLNYNEQFF. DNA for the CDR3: TGTGCCAGCAGCCGCAGAGCCGGGACAGGGGGCCTCAACTACAATGAGCAGTTCTTC.

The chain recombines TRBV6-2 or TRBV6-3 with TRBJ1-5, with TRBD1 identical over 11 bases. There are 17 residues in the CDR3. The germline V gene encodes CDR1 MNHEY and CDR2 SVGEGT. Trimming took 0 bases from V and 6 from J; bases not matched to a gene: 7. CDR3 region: CASSYSRTGGAGQPQHF. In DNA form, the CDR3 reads TGTGCCAGCAGTTACTCCAGGACAGGGGGCGCGGGTCAGCCCCAGCATTTT.

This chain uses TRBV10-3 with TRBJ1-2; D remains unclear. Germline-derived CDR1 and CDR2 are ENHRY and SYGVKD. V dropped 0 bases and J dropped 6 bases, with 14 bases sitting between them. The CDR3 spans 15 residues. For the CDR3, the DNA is TGTGCCATCAGTGAGTCGATTGCGACGAGCAATGGCTACACCTTC. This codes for CAISESIATSNGYTF.

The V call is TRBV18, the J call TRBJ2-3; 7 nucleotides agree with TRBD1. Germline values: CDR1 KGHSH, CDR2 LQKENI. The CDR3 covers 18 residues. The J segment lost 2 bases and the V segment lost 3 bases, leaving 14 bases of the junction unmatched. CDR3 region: CASSPSLRTGFNTDTQYF. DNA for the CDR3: TGTGCCAGCTCACCTTCTTTGCGGACAGGATTCAACACAGATACGCAGTATTTT.

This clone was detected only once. The CDR3 spells CASSLVGDRIHF. CDR3 bases: TGTGCCAGCAGCTTAGTCGGGGACAGGATCCACTTT. V is TRBV7-2 and J is TRBJ1-6, with 8 bases matching TRBD1. CDR1 SGHTA and CDR2 FQGNSA come from the germline V gene. The CDR3 is made up of 12 amino acids. V lost 1 base and J lost 17; bases outside the gene matches: 4.

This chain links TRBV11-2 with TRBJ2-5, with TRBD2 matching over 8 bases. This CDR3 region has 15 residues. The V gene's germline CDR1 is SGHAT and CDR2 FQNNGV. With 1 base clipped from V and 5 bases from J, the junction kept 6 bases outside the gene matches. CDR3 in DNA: TGTGCCAGCAGCTTAGTTGGAGCGGGAGACGAGACCCAGTACTTC. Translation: CASSLVGAGDETQYF.

CDR3 coding DNA: TGTGCCAGCAGCTTCCTGGGAGACGGGGAGCTGTTTTTT. Its protein product is CASSFLGDGELFF. The chain combines TRBV11-2 with TRBJ2-2; D might be TRBD2 (5 bases). The CDR3 extends over 13 amino acids. CDR1 and CDR2 from the germline V gene are SGHAT and FQNNGV. V was pared by 3 bases and J by 7 bases, with 9 bases between.

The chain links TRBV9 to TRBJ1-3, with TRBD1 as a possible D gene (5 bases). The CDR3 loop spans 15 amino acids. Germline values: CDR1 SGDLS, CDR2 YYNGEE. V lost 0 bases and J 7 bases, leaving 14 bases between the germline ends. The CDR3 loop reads CASSVATPGSNTIYF. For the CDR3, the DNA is TGTGCCAGCAGCGTAGCTACTCCAGGGTCCAACACCATATATTTT.